The clone carrying this T cell receptor (beta chain) was observed a single time. The antigen remains unidentified. The sample belongs to a study of T cell responses to AZD1222 COVID-19 vaccine. Study as a whole: Pooled together were second doses at about 4 or about 12 weeks. Study-wide results and limits: Donors were mostly white British, more females; clonal diversity possibly underestimated. Scientists sampled the repertoires only once the peak T cell response had passed.

V shed 3 bases and J shed 2 bases, with 14 bases lying between them. The CDR3 loop spans 15 amino acids. Per germline, CDR1 LNHNV and CDR2 YYDKDF (reference sequence). Here immunoSEQ multiplex PCR was the method, and the copy in TCRdb shows in-frame clones only, minus some. Seen here are over 95,000 clones, approximately 87% observed once, and the top ten hold 12%. This TCR derives from an adult in good health. Sequenced here: peripheral blood, sampled on day 0 of AZD1222 vaccination. The chain employs TRBV15 and TRBJ2-7; the D gene is possibly TRBD1 (6 bases). This chain's CDR3 is CATSSPGTHAYEQYF. The CDR3, as DNA: TGTGCCACCAGCAGTCCCGGGACACACGCCTACGAGCAGTACTTC.